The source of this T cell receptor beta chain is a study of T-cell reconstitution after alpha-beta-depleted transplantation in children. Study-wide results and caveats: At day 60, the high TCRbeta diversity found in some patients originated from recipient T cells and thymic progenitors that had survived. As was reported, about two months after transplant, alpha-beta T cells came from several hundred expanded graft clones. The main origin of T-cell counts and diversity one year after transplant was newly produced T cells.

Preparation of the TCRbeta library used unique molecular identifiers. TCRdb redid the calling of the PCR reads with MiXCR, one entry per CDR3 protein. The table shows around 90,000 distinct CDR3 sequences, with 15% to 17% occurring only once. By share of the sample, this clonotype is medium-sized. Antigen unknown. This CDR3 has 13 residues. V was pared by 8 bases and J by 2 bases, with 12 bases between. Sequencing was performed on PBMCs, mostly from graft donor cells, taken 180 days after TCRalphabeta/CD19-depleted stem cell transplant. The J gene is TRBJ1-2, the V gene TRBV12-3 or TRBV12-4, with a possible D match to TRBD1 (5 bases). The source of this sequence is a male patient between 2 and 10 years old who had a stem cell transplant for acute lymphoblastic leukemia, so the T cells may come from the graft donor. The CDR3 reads CASGTDDNYGYTF. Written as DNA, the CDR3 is TGTGCCAGCGGGACGGACGACAACTATGGCTACACCTTC.